One and the same sample provided the 10 T cell receptor beta chains below, sequenced in a study of CD8 T cells in Susac syndrome. RNA, at roughly 0.5 to 1 ug, was reverse transcribed with random hexamers. TCRdb re-called the immunoSEQ multiplex PCR reads through MiXCR, storing one row per CDR3 protein. The sample lists some 130,000 distinct CDR3 sequences, around 93% occurring once. Material for sequencing was CD8+ T cells from PBMCs. These receptors were taken from a human donor with Susac syndrome.

This sequence joins TRBV9 and TRBJ2-3; D perhaps matches TRBD2 (6 bases). The CDR3 has 16 residues. CDR1 is SGDLS, CDR2 YYNGEE, per germline. V dropped 0 bases and J dropped 1 base, with 12 bases sitting between them. The CDR3 nucleotides read TGTGCCAGCAGCGTAGCGGAGGGGATCCGCACAGATACGCAGTATTTT. This sequence encodes CASSVAEGIRTDTQYF.

The chain uses TRBV7-8 and TRBJ1-2, with no clear D. The germline gives CDR1 SGHVS, CDR2 FQNEAQ. The V end was cut by 4 bases, the J end by 8 bases, with 14 bases between. This CDR3 contains 13 residues. The CDR3 region has the DNA TGTGCCAGCAGCTCCCCCCAATTCGAGGGCTACACCTTC. This gives the protein CASSSPQFEGYTF.

In DNA form, the CDR3 reads TGTGCCAGCAGCAGGACAGACGGGATGGAATACAATGAGCAGTTCTTC. Translated, it gives CASSRTDGMEYNEQFF. The chain joins TRBV7-9 to TRBJ2-1, with a weak D call TRBD1 (6 bases). Trimming took 5 bases from V and 4 from J, leaving 18 bases between them. The CDR3 is 16 amino acids. From germline, CDR1 is SEHNR and CDR2 FQNEAQ (reference sequence). The whole variable domain, remainder taken from reference TRBV7-9 and TRBJ2-1, is DTGVSQNPRHKITKRGQNVTFRCDPISEHNRLYWYRQTLGQGPEFLTYFQNEAQLEKSRLLSDRFSAERPKGSFSTLEIQRTEQGDSAMYLCASSRTDGMEYNEQFFGPGTRLTVL.

The chain combines TRBV9 with TRBJ2-1, with TRBD2 matching 10 bases. The J segment lost 7 bases and the V segment lost 2 bases, leaving 6 bases of the junction unmatched. This CDR3 has 15 amino acids. Looked up from germline, CDR1 is SGDLS and CDR2 is YYNGEE. The CDR3 DNA reads TGTGCCAGCAGCGTTCTAGCGGGAGAGTTTAATGAGCAGTTCTTC. Protein product: CASSVLAGEFNEQFF.

The rearrangement joins TRBV29-1 to TRBJ2-7; 11 bases line up with TRBD1. The CDR3 consists of 12 residues. V was clipped by 6 bases and J by 6 bases; unmatched bases: 4. CDR1 is SQVTM and CDR2 is ANQGSEA in the germline V gene. CDR3 region: CSVAGTGGEQYF. Here the CDR3 DNA reads TGCAGCGTGGCCGGGACAGGGGGCGAGCAGTACTTC.

The V gene is TRBV27, the J gene TRBJ1-2; D call uncertain. Germline V gives CDR1 MNHEY, CDR2 SMNVEV (reference sequence). The CDR3 is 16 residues long. Trimming left V 4 bases short and J 0 bases short, with 15 bases between. CDR3 nucleotides: TGTGCCAGCAGTTCTTCCTCCACATCGGCTAACTATGGCTACACCTTC. It yields the protein CASSSSSTSANYGYTF.

The count of this clonotype is one. The rearrangement joins TRBV7-9 to TRBJ2-5; weak D call: TRBD2 (5 bases). With 5 bases removed from V and 6 bases from J, the gap between germline ends came to 16 bases. This CDR3 spans 14 amino acids. From germline, CDR1 is SEHNR and CDR2 FQNEAQ (reference sequence). CDR3 bases: TGTGCCAGCAGCACCCGCACCGGGGTAAAGACCCAGTACTTC. Protein: CASSTRTGVKTQYF.

The chain employs TRBV5-1 and TRBJ2-7, with D unresolved. There are 14 residues in the CDR3. Trimming stripped 0 bases from V and 5 bases from J, with 12 bases between. Germline V gene lookup returns CDR1 SGHRS and CDR2 YFSETQ. In DNA form, the CDR3 reads TGCGCCAGCAGCTTGGCCGGGCGACCGAACGAGCAGTACTTC. This translates into CASSLAGRPNEQYF.

The rearrangement joins TRBV20-1 to TRBJ2-7; D not certain. The CDR3 covers 11 residues. V lost 2 bases, J lost 6 bases, and 8 bases lay in between. CDR1 and CDR2 (germline): DFQATT, SNEGSKA (reference sequence). The CDR3 nucleotides read TGCAGTGCTAGACTAGTTTCCGAGCAGTACTTC. Protein product: CSARLVSEQYF.

The CDR3 bases are TGTGCCAGCAAGCCGGGGCAGGGAACTAATGAAAAACTGTTTTTT. It encodes CASKPGQGTNEKLFF. This sequence joins TRBV25-1 and TRBJ1-4; D is possibly TRBD1 (5 bases). V lost 7 bases, J lost 1 base, and 13 bases lay in between. Germline V gene data show CDR1 as MGHDK and CDR2 as SYGVNS. The CDR3 contains 15 residues.